Shown below are 27 T cell receptor beta chains from a single sample sequenced in a study of CD8+ T cells in alopecia areata. After isolation, RNA underwent reverse transcription to generate cDNA as the sequencing template. Generated by immunoSEQ multiplex PCR, the TCRdb table keeps only in-frame clones and is missing some. The data hold 100,000 to 150,000 clones, with roughly 50% observed a single time. Input material: NKG2D-low CD8+ T cells sorted from blood. These receptors originate from a human donor with alopecia areata.

The chain carries TRBV29-1 and TRBJ2-5, with D unclear. Trimming shortened V by 7 bases and J by 3 bases, and 12 bases separated the two germline ends. CDR1 SQVTM and CDR2 ANQGSEA come from the germline V gene. This CDR3 spans 12 amino acids. The CDR3 sequence is CSAARIEETQYF. The CDR3, as DNA: TGCAGCGCCGCTCGAATTGAAGAGACCCAGTACTTC.

This clone appeared once. The rearrangement links TRBV27 to TRBJ2-6, with D possibly called TRBD1 or TRBD2 (6 bases each). Deletions cut 5 bases from V and 0 bases from J, with 11 bases between. CDR3 length equals 16 residues. The germline V gene encodes CDR1 MNHEY and CDR2 SMNVEV (reference sequence). CDR3 DNA sequence: TGTGCCAGCAGTCGGTGGGGGGCCTCTGGGGCCAACGTCCTGACTTTC. Translation: CASSRWGASGANVLTF.

The chain is built from TRBV29-1 and TRBJ2-7, with D perhaps assigned TRBD1 or TRBD2 (7 bases each). Germline CDR1 is SQVTM and CDR2 is ANQGSEA. The CDR3 sequence is 13 residues long. V was cut by 6 bases and J by 4 bases, with 16 bases left in between. This chain's CDR3 is CSVATGREYEQYF. CDR3 nucleotides: TGCAGCGTCGCGACAGGGAGGGAATACGAGCAGTACTTC.

This chain uses TRBV14 with TRBJ2-5, with TRBD2 as a possible D gene (6 bases). This CDR3 region has 15 residues. Germline values: CDR1 SGHDN, CDR2 FVKESK. Trimming left V 3 bases short and J 5 bases short, with 16 bases between. CDR3 DNA: TGTGCCAGCAGCCAGGGGACTCTACGGCGGGAGACCCAGTACTTC. This translates into CASSQGTLRRETQYF.

This clone has just a few counts. The chain links TRBV29-1 to TRBJ1-1; the match to TRBD1 covers 8 bases. Germline CDR1 reads SQVTM; CDR2 reads ANQGSEA. V was clipped by 4 bases and J by 3 bases; unmatched bases: 4. CDR3 length: 13 residues. The CDR3 here is CSVAPDRDTEAFF. DNA of the CDR3: TGCAGCGTTGCCCCGGACAGGGACACTGAAGCTTTCTTT.

The chain combines TRBV30 with TRBJ1-5; 8 positions agree with TRBD1. CDR1 is GTSNPN, CDR2 SVGIG, per germline (reference sequence). V trimming: 1 base; J trimming: 6 bases; junction bases outside the gene matches: 5. This CDR3 spans 14 amino acids. The CDR3 bases are TGTGCCTGGAGTGAAGGACAGGGTGGTCAGCCCCAGCATTTT. Protein: CAWSEGQGGQPQHF. Variable domain in full (rest from reference TRBV30 and TRBJ1-5): SQTIHQWPATLVQPVGSPLSLECTVEGTSNPNLYWYRQAAGRGLQLLFYSVGIGQISSEVPQNLSASRPQDRQFILSSKKLLLSDSGFYLCAWSEGQGGQPQHFGDGTRLSIL.

A few counts support this clone. The chain couples TRBV7-9 to TRBJ2-5; D is unclear. The CDR3 totals 13 residues. Germline CDR1 reads SEHNR; CDR2 reads FQNEAQ (reference sequence). The V end was cut by 5 bases, the J end by 5 bases, with 12 bases between. CDR3 sequence: CASSPSGAETQYF. The CDR3 DNA is TGTGCCAGCAGCCCTTCAGGTGCGGAGACCCAGTACTTC.

V gene TRBV27 combines with J gene TRBJ1-5, with D unresolved. The CDR3 is 13 residues long. Germline assignment: CDR1 MNHEY and CDR2 SMNVEV (reference sequence). Trimming cost V 4 bases and J 3 bases, with 7 bases left between them. CDR3 DNA sequence: TGTGCCAGCAGTTGGGCTTTCAATCAGCCCCAGCATTTT. It codes for CASSWAFNQPQHF.

V is TRBV12-5 and J is TRBJ2-7; no definite D call. The germline V gene has CDR1 LGHNT and CDR2 FRNRAP. The CDR3 is made up of 14 amino acids. Trimming took 4 bases from V and 3 from J, leaving 13 bases between them. The chain's CDR3 is CASGSGPSLYEQYF. The CDR3, as DNA: TGTGCTAGTGGTTCCGGACCCAGTCTCTACGAGCAGTACTTC.

V gene TRBV7-9 combines with J gene TRBJ2-7; no definite D call. CDR3 size: 14 residues. Germline V lookup: CDR1 SEHNR, CDR2 FQNEAQ (reference sequence). With 4 bases removed from V and 4 bases from J, the gap between germline ends came to 14 bases. In DNA, the CDR3 is TGTGCCAGCAGCTCCCCTCCAATAGAATACGAGCAGTACTTC. Protein sequence: CASSSPPIEYEQYF.

The chain is built from TRBV19 and TRBJ2-1; maybe TRBD2 (6 bases). From germline, CDR1 is LNHDA and CDR2 SQIVND (reference sequence). Trimming took 0 bases from V and 7 from J, leaving 10 bases between them. The CDR3 totals 14 residues. DNA for the CDR3: TGTGCCAGTAGTATAGATTCACGGGGGAATGAGCAGTTCTTC. The encoded protein is CASSIDSRGNEQFF.

This chain links TRBV5-1 with TRBJ2-7, with unresolved D. This CDR3 has 15 amino acids. The germline V and J ends were trimmed by 2 bases and 0 bases, with 12 bases remaining between them. The germline CDR1 and CDR2 sequences are SGHRS and YFSETQ. The CDR3 spells CASSFRDPSSYEQYF. The CDR3, as DNA: TGCGCCAGCAGCTTTAGAGATCCCAGCTCCTACGAGCAGTACTTC.

A word on this clone: With only one base between it and a far larger clone, this is likely a read error. V gene TRBV7-9 combines with J gene TRBJ2-5; no definite D call. Judging by the DNA end, TRBJ2-7 fits better; the J call may be wrong. Germline values: CDR1 SEHNR, CDR2 FQNEAQ (reference sequence). The CDR3 spans 12 residues. The CDR3 nucleotides read TGTGCCGGCAGCTTAGCAAACTACGAGCAGTACTTC. This codes for CAGSLANYEQYF.

V is TRBV25-1 and J is TRBJ1-5; the D is unclear. CDR3 size: 13 residues. V gave up 2 bases and J gave up 3 bases, with 5 bases separating them. Germline V CDR1 and CDR2: MGHDK, SYGVNS. CDR3 nucleotide sequence: TGTGCCAGCAGTGAAATGGACAATCAGCCCCAGCATTTT. It encodes CASSEMDNQPQHF.

The gene calls are TRBV6-5 and TRBJ2-1; TRBD2 aligns across 12 bases. This CDR3 has 15 residues. Per germline, CDR1 MNHEY and CDR2 SVGAGI. V dropped 6 bases and J dropped 9; count of bases not matched to a gene: 9. Here the CDR3 reads CASSSLAGGPSEQFF. CDR3 DNA sequence: TGTGCCAGCAGCTCTCTAGCGGGAGGGCCTAGTGAGCAGTTCTTC.

This chain connects TRBV27 to TRBJ1-2, with a tentative D call TRBD1 (5 bases). There are 14 residues in the CDR3. Germline V gene lookup returns CDR1 MNHEY and CDR2 SMNVEV (reference sequence). Trimming pared 2 bases from V and 4 bases from J, leaving 11 bases between. DNA of the CDR3: TGTGCCAGCAGTTTACGGGGGGTCAGCTATGGCTACACCTTC. This codes for CASSLRGVSYGYTF.

V is TRBV27 and J is TRBJ2-7; 8 bases fit TRBD2. The V segment lost 2 bases and the J segment 0 bases; nucleotides outside the gene matches: 6. Per the germline V gene, CDR1 is MNHEY and CDR2 is SMNVEV (reference sequence). This CDR3 contains 16 residues. CDR3 loop: CASSLLAGGGSYEQYF. The CDR3 region has the DNA TGTGCCAGCAGTTTACTAGCGGGTGGGGGCTCCTACGAGCAGTACTTC.

This clone was picked up a small number of times. This chain uses TRBV21-1 with TRBJ2-1. TRBV21-1 constitutes a pseudogene. This CDR3 has 11 residues. CDR3 residues: CASSRGRDLFF. The DNA of the CDR3 is TGTGCCAGCAGCAGGGGCAGGGACCTGTTCTTC.

In its sample, this clone was seen a few times. The chain carries TRBV29-1 and TRBJ2-7; D gene unclear. CDR1 is SQVTM, CDR2 ANQGSEA, per germline. The CDR3 is 14 residues long. CDR3 DNA sequence: TGCATCAAAAGGTGGTGGTTAGTGAACTACGAGCAGTACTTC. This codes for CIKRWWLVNYEQYF.

The chain combines TRBV6-1 with TRBJ2-5, with 7 bases that match TRBD1. V was pared by 5 bases and J by 1 base, with 4 bases of the junction left unmatched. The CDR3 totals 14 residues. Germline V gene data show CDR1 as MNHNS and CDR2 as SASEGT. CDR3 protein: CASSPGTAQETQYF. CDR3 DNA: TGTGCCAGCAGTCCCGGGACAGCCCAAGAGACCCAGTACTTC.

This chain uses TRBV29-1 with TRBJ2-3; 7 nucleotides line up with TRBD1. The V and J ends lost 4 bases and 6 bases, in that order; junction bases with no gene match: 10. Germline V CDR1 and CDR2: SQVTM, ANQGSEA. CDR3 length equals 14 residues. CDR3 bases: TGCAGCGTTGGCTCGACAGGGATGGGCGATACGCAGTATTTT. Translation gives CSVGSTGMGDTQYF.

This clone appeared a few times. The chain recombines TRBV28 with TRBJ2-7, with TRBD1 matching over 9 bases. Losses at the gene ends were 5 bases for V and 5 bases for J; bases not matched to a gene: 7. Per germline, CDR1 MDHEN and CDR2 SYDVKM. This CDR3 is built from 14 residues. The CDR3 DNA reads as TGTGCCAGCAGTCGAGGGGACAGGGCCCACGAGCAGTACTTC. It encodes CASSRGDRAHEQYF.

The genes are TRBV6-6 and TRBJ1-1; D unclear. The germline gives CDR1 MNHNY, CDR2 SVGAGI (reference sequence). Trimming left V 6 bases short and J 8 bases short, with 19 bases between. This CDR3 is 14 amino acids long. This chain's CDR3 is CASSSSPPPGEAFF. Here the CDR3 DNA reads TGTGCCAGCAGCTCCTCGCCTCCTCCAGGAGAAGCTTTCTTT.

This clone has a handful of counts. This chain connects TRBV29-1 to TRBJ2-6; weak D call: TRBD2 (7 bases). Germline loops: CDR1 SQVTM, CDR2 ANQGSEA. This CDR3 region has 17 residues. V was trimmed by 2 bases and J by 2 bases, leaving 16 bases between them. The CDR3 region has the DNA TGCAGCGTTGAAAGGTGGATGCGGGGGCCTGGGGCCAACGTCCTGACTTTC. Translated, it gives CSVERWMRGPGANVLTF.

This clone turned up a few times. V and J are TRBV30 and TRBJ1-5; the D is unclear. This CDR3 spans 13 amino acids. Germline-derived CDR1 and CDR2 are GTSNPN and SVGIG (reference sequence). Trimming removed 5 bases at V and 11 bases at J, with 19 bases between. CDR3 amino acids: CAWEVDGIAAQHF. Here the CDR3 DNA reads TGTGCCTGGGAGGTTGACGGGATCGCGGCCCAGCATTTT.

Only a few counts were recorded for this clone. V gene TRBV14 combines with J gene TRBJ1-2; the match to TRBD1 covers 7 bases. The CDR3 is 14 residues long. V lost 4 bases to trimming and J lost 6 bases; unmatched junction nucleotides: 8. Germline V lookup: CDR1 SGHDN, CDR2 FVKESK. The DNA of the CDR3 is TGTGCCAGCAGCCCTCGACAGGGTCCTGATGGCTACACCTTC. Residues: CASSPRQGPDGYTF.

This clone was seen only a few times. The chain recombines TRBV4-3 with TRBJ1-5; tentative D call: TRBD1 (6 bases). Germline CDR1 reads LGHNA; CDR2 reads YSLEER. Trimming left V 0 bases short and J 9 bases short, with 9 bases between. The CDR3 is 13 amino acids. The CDR3 reads CASSQDGGRPQHF. DNA for the CDR3: TGCGCCAGCAGCCAAGACGGGGGGCGGCCCCAGCATTTT.